The present T cell receptor beta chain was sequenced within a study of glioma-infiltrating T cells. Findings and caveats of the study: Above-expected tissue-blood divergence occurred in all gliomas, most in low-grade ones.

CDR3 length: 14 amino acids. In germline, CDR1 is SGHTA, CDR2 FQGTGA. With 4 bases clipped from V and 1 base from J, the junction kept 2 bases outside the gene matches. Using RNA template, CDR3s of TCR alpha and beta were amplified with iRepertoire arm-PCR. Input was roughly 100-450 ng of tissue mRNA or PBMC total RNA. TCRdb itself ran the multiplex PCR reads through MiXCR, one entry per CDR3 protein. The sample lists about 130,000 distinct CDR3 sequences, roughly a quarter seen once, with around a quarter in the top ten. Comment on this clonotype: Its antigen is unidentified.

Sequencing was done on a sample of glioma tissue, nonneoplastic brain tissue, or PBMCs (not recorded which). The chain joins TRBV7-3 to TRBJ1-1, with 8 bases aligning to TRBD1. The TCR was taken from a human donor with low-grade glioma or glioblastoma, undergoing nonglioma brain surgery, or in good health (not recorded which). This CDR3 is CASSSDRENTEAFF. The CDR3 region has the DNA TGTGCCAGCAGCTCGGACAGGGAGAACACTGAAGCTTTCTTT.